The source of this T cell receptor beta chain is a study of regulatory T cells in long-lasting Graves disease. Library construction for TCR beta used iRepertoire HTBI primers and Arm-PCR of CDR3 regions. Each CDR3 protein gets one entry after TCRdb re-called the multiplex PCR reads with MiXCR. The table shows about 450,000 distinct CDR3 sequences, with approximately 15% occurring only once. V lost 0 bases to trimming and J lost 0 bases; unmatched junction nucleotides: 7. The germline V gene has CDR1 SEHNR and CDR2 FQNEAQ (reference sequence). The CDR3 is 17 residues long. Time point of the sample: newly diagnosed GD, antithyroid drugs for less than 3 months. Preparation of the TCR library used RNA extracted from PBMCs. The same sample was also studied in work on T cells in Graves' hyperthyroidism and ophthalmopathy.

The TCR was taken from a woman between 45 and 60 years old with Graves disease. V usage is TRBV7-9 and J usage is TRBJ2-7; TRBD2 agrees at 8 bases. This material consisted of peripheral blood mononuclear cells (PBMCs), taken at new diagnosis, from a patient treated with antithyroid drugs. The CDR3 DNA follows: TGTGCCAGCAGCTTAGCCCGGTTAGCGGGGAGCTCCTACGAGCAGTACTTC. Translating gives CASSLARLAGSSYEQYF. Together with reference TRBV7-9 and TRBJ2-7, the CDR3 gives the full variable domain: DTGVSQNPRHKITKRGQNVTFRCDPISEHNRLYWYRQTLGQGPEFLTYFQNEAQLEKSRLLSDRFSAERPKGSFSTLEIQRTEQGDSAMYLCASSLARLAGSSYEQYFGPGTRLTVT.